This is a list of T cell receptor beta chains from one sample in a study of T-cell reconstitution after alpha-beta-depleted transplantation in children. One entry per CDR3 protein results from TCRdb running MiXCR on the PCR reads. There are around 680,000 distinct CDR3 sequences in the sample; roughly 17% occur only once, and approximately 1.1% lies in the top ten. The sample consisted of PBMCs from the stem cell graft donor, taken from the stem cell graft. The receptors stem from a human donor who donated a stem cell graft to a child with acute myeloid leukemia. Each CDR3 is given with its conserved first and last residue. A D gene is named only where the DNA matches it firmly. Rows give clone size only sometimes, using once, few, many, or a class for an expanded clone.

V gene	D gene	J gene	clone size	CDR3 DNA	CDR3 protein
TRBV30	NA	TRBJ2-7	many	TGTGCCTGGAGCAGCATCTTGCAAAACGAGCAGTACTTC	CAWSSILQNEQYF
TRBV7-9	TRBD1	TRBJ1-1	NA	TGTGCCAGCAGCCAAAGATGGGACAGCAGGAACACTGAAGCTTTCTTT	CASSQRWDSRNTEAFF
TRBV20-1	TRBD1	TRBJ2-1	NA	TGCAGTGCTAGTTCCGGGACAGGGGCAACCAATGAGCAGTTCTTC	CSASSGTGATNEQFF
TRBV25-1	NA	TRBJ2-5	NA	TGTGCCAGCATATCCTCCGGGGGTGGTCAAGAGACCCAGTACTTC	CASISSGGGQETQYF
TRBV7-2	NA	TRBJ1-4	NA	TGTGCCAGCAGCTTAGTTGGGGAAGAAAAACTGTTTTTT	CASSLVGEEKLFF
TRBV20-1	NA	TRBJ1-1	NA	TGCAGTGCTCTACGGACAGTTACGAACACTGAAGCTTTCTTT	CSALRTVTNTEAFF
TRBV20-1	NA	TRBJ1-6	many	TGCAGTGCTAGAGATCGTAGGAGGTCACCCCTCCACTTT	CSARDRRRSPLHF
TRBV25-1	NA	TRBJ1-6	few	TGTGCCAGCAGTGACTATAATTCACCCCTCCACTTT	CASSDYNSPLHF
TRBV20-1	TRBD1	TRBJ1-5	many	TGCAGTGCGTTTCCGGGACAGGCGGATCAGCCCCAGCATTTT	CSAFPGQADQPQHF
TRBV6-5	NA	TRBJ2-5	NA	TGTGCCAGCAGTTACTTAGAGGGGTACCAAGAGACCCAGTACTTC	CASSYLEGYQETQYF